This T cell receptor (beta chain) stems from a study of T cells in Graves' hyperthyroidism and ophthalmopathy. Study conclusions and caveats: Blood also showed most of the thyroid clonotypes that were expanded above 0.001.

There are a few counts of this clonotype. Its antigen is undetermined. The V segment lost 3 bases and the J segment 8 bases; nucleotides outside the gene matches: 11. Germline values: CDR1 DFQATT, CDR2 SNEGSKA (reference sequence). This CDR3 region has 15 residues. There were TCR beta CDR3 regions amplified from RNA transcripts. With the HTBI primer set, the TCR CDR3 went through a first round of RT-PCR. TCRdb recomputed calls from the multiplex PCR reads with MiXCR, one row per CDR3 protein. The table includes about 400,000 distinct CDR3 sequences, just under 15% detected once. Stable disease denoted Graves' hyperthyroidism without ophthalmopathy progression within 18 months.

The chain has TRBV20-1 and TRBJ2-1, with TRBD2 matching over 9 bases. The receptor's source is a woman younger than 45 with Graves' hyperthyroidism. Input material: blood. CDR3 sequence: CSASLASGNLDEQFF. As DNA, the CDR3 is TGCAGTGCTAGTTTGGCTAGCGGGAACTTGGATGAGCAGTTCTTC.